The rows below give T cell receptor beta chains drawn from one sample of a study of blood T cell repertoires in COVID-19. Profiling relied on immunoSEQ multiplex PCR, and the TCRdb table lists in-frame clones only, not all of them. The table shows roughly 80,000 clones, with approximately 80% occurring only once. Sequences were obtained from peripheral blood. These TCRs come from a man at least 80 years old with acute or convalescent COVID-19. CDR3s include the opening cysteine and the closing phenylalanine or tryptophan. D genes are given only for firm matches. The size entry is marked missing in some rows and otherwise reads once, few, many or a size class.

cdr3_aa cdr3_nt d_call j_call v_call clone_size
CASSLAWAGTGGQNEQFF TGTGCCAGCAGCTTAGCCTGGGCCGGGACAGGGGGACAAAATGAGCAGTTCTTC TRBD1 TRBJ2-1 TRBV7-6 few
CASSFQGQASGANVLTF TGTGCCAGCAGCTTCCAAGGACAGGCCTCTGGGGCCAACGTCCTGACTTTC TRBD1 TRBJ2-6 TRBV7-3 .
CSVDYGGDRETQYF TGCAGCGTTGATTACGGCGGAGATAGAGAGACCCAGTACTTC . TRBJ2-5 TRBV29-1 once
CASSYPGTGLGYGYTF TGTGCCAGCAGCTATCCCGGGACAGGACTGGGCTATGGCTACACCTTC TRBD1 TRBJ1-2 TRBV7-2 .
CASSLRTGGNQPQHF TGTGCCAGCAGCTTAAGGACAGGGGGCAATCAGCCCCAGCATTTT TRBD1 TRBJ1-5 TRBV7-2 .
CASSVLAKTGELFF TGTGCCAGCAGTGTTCTAGCGAAGACCGGGGAGCTGTTTTTT . TRBJ2-2 TRBV6-4 .
CASSQTSGGAVEQFF TGTGCCAGCAGCCAGACTAGCGGGGGGGCCGTCGAGCAGTTCTTC TRBD2 TRBJ2-1 TRBV3-1/TRBV3-2 once
CASTGTSLSSGANVLTF TGTGCCAGTACCGGGACTAGCTTGAGCTCTGGGGCCAACGTCCTGACTTTC TRBD2 TRBJ2-6 TRBV19 once
CASSSSYRAGYGYTF TGTGCCAGCAGTTCCTCATACAGGGCTGGCTATGGCTACACCTTC . TRBJ1-2 TRBV6-5 once
CASILGWEYGYTF TGTGCCAGCATCCTAGGATGGGAGTATGGCTACACCTTC . TRBJ1-2 TRBV6-5 .
CASSPDPGGGYGYTF TGTGCCAGCAGCCCTGACCCAGGGGGCGGCTATGGCTACACCTTC TRBD1 TRBJ1-2 TRBV5-5 .
CASSSGIQGRDAEAFF TGTGCCAGCAGCTCCGGGATCCAGGGGCGAGACGCTGAAGCTTTCTTT . TRBJ1-1 TRBV21-1 .
CAISDIRSQETQYF TGTGCCATCAGTGATATCCGGTCCCAAGAGACCCAGTACTTC . TRBJ2-5 TRBV10-3 .
CASSLVGRGALNEKLFF TGTGCCAGCAGCTTAGTGGGTCGGGGGGCCCTTAATGAAAAACTGTTTTTT . TRBJ1-4 TRBV11-2 .
CASSLNGGDKAFF TGTGCCAGCAGCCTCAACGGGGGGGATAAAGCTTTCTTT . TRBJ1-1 TRBV3-1/TRBV3-2 .
CATRTKGTDSYEQYF TGTGCCACCAGGACTAAGGGGACTGACTCCTACGAGCAGTACTTC . TRBJ2-7 TRBV24-1 few
CASSRTSGGPRTQYF TGTGCCAGCAGTAGGACTAGCGGGGGCCCTAGGACCCAGTACTTC TRBD2 TRBJ2-5 TRBV6-5 few
CASSRPSRTGTSPLHF TGTGCCAGCAGCCGGCCGTCGAGGACAGGGACTTCACCCCTCCACTTT TRBD1 TRBJ1-6 TRBV7-9 .
CASSPEVGNTEAFF TGTGCCAGCAGCCCAGAGGTCGGGAACACTGAAGCTTTCTTT . TRBJ1-1 TRBV11-2 .
CASSTRDTQYF TGTGCCAGCAGCACTCGGGATACGCAGTATTTT . TRBJ2-3 TRBV12-3/TRBV12-4 few
CASRSSSGGPGELFF TGCGCCAGCAGGTCTTCTAGCGGGGGGCCCGGGGAGCTGTTTTTT TRBD2 TRBJ2-2 TRBV5-1 once
CASRPLAGLTDTQYF TGTGCCAGCAGACCCCTAGCGGGACTCACAGATACGCAGTATTTT TRBD2 TRBJ2-3 TRBV3-1/TRBV3-2 .
CASSLGPSTGYGYTF TGTGCCAGCAGCTTAGGCCCTTCTACGGGTTATGGCTACACCTTC . TRBJ1-2 TRBV7-9 .
CASSFPGMNTEAFF TGTGCCAGCAGCTTCCCAGGCATGAACACTGAAGCTTTCTTT . TRBJ1-1 TRBV5-4 .
CAISAPDRATEAFF TGTGCCATCAGTGCCCCGGACAGGGCCACTGAAGCTTTCTTT TRBD1 TRBJ1-1 TRBV10-3 .
CASRNRGQGADGYTF TGTGCCAGCAGGAATAGGGGACAGGGGGCGGACGGCTACACCTTC TRBD1 TRBJ1-2 TRBV6-5 .
CASSPGVADSSYEQYF TGTGCCAGCAGCCCCGGGGTAGCGGATAGCTCCTACGAGCAGTACTTC . TRBJ2-7 TRBV4-2 .
CAWSSLTEPVTEAFF TGTGCCTGGAGTTCATTGACAGAGCCCGTGACTGAAGCTTTCTTT . TRBJ1-1 TRBV30 .
CASGIGLAGGRGTQYF TGTGCTAGTGGCATAGGACTAGCGGGGGGGCGTGGTACGCAGTATTTT TRBD2 TRBJ2-3 TRBV12-5 .
CASRTTGDNSPLHF TGTGCCAGCAGAACTACAGGGGATAATTCACCCCTCCACTTT TRBD1 TRBJ1-6 TRBV7-9 once
CASSPLGTADQETQYF TGTGCCAGCTCACCACTCGGGACAGCGGACCAAGAGACCCAGTACTTC TRBD1 TRBJ2-5 TRBV18 .
CATSSGGGPIQETQYF TGTGCCACCAGCAGCGGCGGGGGGCCCATCCAAGAGACCCAGTACTTC TRBD2 TRBJ2-5 TRBV15 .
CASTTDRVNGYTF TGTGCCAGCACTACCGACAGGGTGAATGGCTACACCTTC . TRBJ1-2 TRBV21-1 .
CASSLGESGELFF TGTGCCAGCAGCTTAGGAGAATCCGGGGAGCTGTTTTTT . TRBJ2-2 TRBV11-2 .
CASSKDTSPTSYGYTF TGTGCCAGCAGTAAAGATACTTCTCCAACTTCGTACGGCTACACCTTC . TRBJ1-2 TRBV6-1 .
CASSYGGAKDTQYF TGTGCCAGCAGTTACGGGGGGGCGAAAGATACGCAGTATTTT . TRBJ2-3 TRBV6-5 .
CASSGRGGTEKLFF TGTGCCAGCAGTGGGAGGGGCGGAACTGAAAAACTGTTTTTT . TRBJ1-4 TRBV2 .
CASSLTGYGNQPQHF TGTGCCAGCAGTCTTACAGGGTATGGCAATCAGCCCCAGCATTTT . TRBJ1-5 TRBV6-5 .
CASSVGLYSGNTIYF TGTGCCAGCAGTGTGGGACTTTACTCTGGAAACACCATATATTTT . TRBJ1-3 TRBV2 .
CASSDQRGFDEQYF TGCGCCAGCAGTGACCAAAGGGGCTTCGACGAGCAGTACTTC . TRBJ2-7 TRBV10-1 few
CASSYMDSRTDTQYF TGTGCCAGCAGTTACATGGACAGCCGCACAGATACGCAGTATTTT . TRBJ2-3 TRBV6-5 .
CASSLGARGRDQPQHF TGTGCAAGTTCACTAGGGGCCAGGGGGCGCGATCAGCCCCAGCATTTT . TRBJ1-5 TRBV12-2 .
CASRPVLAGPLNEQFF TGTGCCAGCAGGCCCGTACTAGCGGGGCCACTCAATGAGCAGTTCTTC TRBD2 TRBJ2-1 TRBV2 .